The 21 T cell receptor beta chains presented below share a single source sample, sequenced in a study of tissue T cells after allogeneic stem cell transplantation. Sequenced by immunoSEQ multiplex PCR; TCRdb stores in-frame clones only, minus some. The table lists over 3,000 clones, roughly 76% of them singletons. This research-autopsy study prospectively enrolled adult allogeneic hematopoietic cell transplant recipients with steroid-refractory graft-versus-host disease. The sequencing here drew on small intestine tissue, taken at autopsy. The receptors stem from a male patient at least 60 years old with steroid-refractory graft-versus-host disease after an allogeneic stem cell transplant. A share of the T cells may be of graft donor origin.

The rearrangement links TRBV7-8 to TRBJ2-3, with D maybe TRBD2 (5 bases). CDR1 and CDR2 (germline): SGHVS, FQNEAQ. CDR3 length: 18 residues. The V and J ends lost 4 bases and 2 bases respectively, with 22 bases between them. The CDR3 is CASSSEPRASSTTDTQYF. CDR3 sequence (DNA): TGTGCCAGCAGCTCTGAGCCGAGGGCCTCCTCGACCACAGATACGCAGTATTTT.

The chain combines TRBV7-2 with TRBJ1-1; 7 nucleotides align to TRBD1. The CDR3 is made up of 15 amino acids. V lost 1 base and J lost 8; bases outside the gene matches: 10. Germline V gene lookup returns CDR1 SGHTA and CDR2 FQGNSA. The CDR3 sequence: CASSLGGGTAREAFF. CDR3 bases: TGTGCCAGCAGCTTAGGCGGAGGGACAGCGAGGGAAGCTTTCTTT.

This clone occurred a few times. The chain is built from TRBV5-1 and TRBJ1-1; D unclear. Germline V gene data show CDR1 as SGHRS and CDR2 as YFSETQ. CDR3 length equals 12 residues. The ends were cut back, 3 bases at V and 6 bases at J, with 9 bases in the middle. CDR3 in DNA: TGCGCCAGCAGCTCCGTCGGGGCTGAAGCTTTCTTT. It encodes CASSSVGAEAFF.

V is TRBV10-3 and J is TRBJ1-1, with 7 bases lining up with TRBD1. V was pared by 10 bases and J by 0 bases, with 11 bases of the junction left unmatched. Germline V gene data show CDR1 as ENHRY and CDR2 as SYGVKD. The CDR3 is made up of 15 amino acids. CDR3 in DNA: TGTGCCACCTTATGGACAGGAGGGGTGAACACTGAAGCTTTCTTT. This encodes CATLWTGGVNTEAFF.

The gene calls are TRBV12-3 or TRBV12-4 and TRBJ1-2; 7 bases are a match to TRBD1. The CDR3 totals 13 residues. With V trimmed by 3 bases and J by 8 bases, 6 bases remained unmatched. The CDR3 is CASSFLTGKGYTF. The CDR3 bases are TGTGCCAGCAGTTTCTTGACAGGGAAAGGCTACACCTTC.

The table lists this clone with a few counts. This chain links TRBV9 with TRBJ2-7; 12 positions agree with TRBD1. The CDR3 has 17 amino acids. Trimming cost V 4 bases and J 6 bases; bases outside gene matches: 14. In germline, CDR1 is SGDLS, CDR2 YYNGEE. CDR3 DNA: TGTGCCAGCAGCCCAGCCCTCCCGGGACAGGGGGCCCCCGAGCAGTACTTC. This sequence encodes CASSPALPGQGAPEQYF. Complete variable domain (other parts from reference TRBV9 and TRBJ2-7): DSGVTQTPKHLITATGQRVTLRCSPRSGDLSVYWYQQSLDQGLQFLIQYYNGEERAKGNILERFSAQQFPDLHSELNLSSLELGDSALYFCASSPALPGQGAPEQYFGPGTRLTVT.

The CDR3 DNA follows: TGTGCCAGCAGTCCCTACCGGGACAGTGAAGCTTTCTTT. The encoded protein is CASSPYRDSEAFF. The V and J genes are TRBV27 and TRBJ1-1; 7 bases match TRBD1. Germline assignment: CDR1 MNHEY and CDR2 SMNVEV (reference sequence). The CDR3 contains 13 residues. V shed 5 bases and J 7 bases; nucleotides not matched to a gene: 7.

The rearrangement uses TRBV7-3 and TRBJ1-1; D uncertain. V was cut by 2 bases and J by 0 bases, with 7 bases left in between. The CDR3 consists of 14 residues. CDR1 is SGHTA, CDR2 FQGTGA, per germline. The DNA for the CDR3 is TGTGCCAGCAGCTTAGGCAGACTGAACACTGAAGCTTTCTTT. Its translation is CASSLGRLNTEAFF.

The chain is built from TRBV6-5 and TRBJ1-6; 7 nucleotides match TRBD1. CDR1 is MNHEY and CDR2 is SVGAGI in the germline V gene. Losses at the gene ends were 3 bases for V and 13 bases for J; bases not matched to a gene: 12. The CDR3 has 15 residues. CDR3 nucleotide sequence: TGTGCCAGCAGTTATGTTGGGACAGTAGAAAGGCCCCTCCACTTT. The encoded protein is CASSYVGTVERPLHF.

The V call is TRBV25-1, the J call TRBJ1-1; D is uncertain. The CDR3 is 9 amino acids. Germline V gives CDR1 MGHDK, CDR2 SYGVNS. V was pared by 9 bases and J by 5 bases, with 4 bases between. The CDR3 sequence: CARRTEAFF. The CDR3 DNA reads as TGTGCCAGGAGGACTGAAGCTTTCTTT.

The chain carries TRBV2 and TRBJ2-2; D is undetermined. Germline V CDR1 and CDR2: SNHLY, FYNNEI. V lost 7 bases and J lost 0, with 6 bases in between. The CDR3 runs 13 residues. The CDR3 DNA follows: TGTGCCAGCATCCAAACGAACACCGGGGAGCTGTTTTTT. Protein sequence: CASIQTNTGELFF.

In DNA, the CDR3 is TGTGCCAGCAGCGGGGGGACAGGGGTAACTGAAAAACTGTTTTTT. Translation: CASSGGTGVTEKLFF. The chain joins TRBV4-2 to TRBJ1-4, with TRBD1 matching over 10 bases. Germline V lookup: CDR1 LGHNA, CDR2 YNFKEQ. The V and J ends lost 5 bases and 7 bases, in that order; junction bases with no gene match: 7. The CDR3 extends over 15 amino acids.

This chain links TRBV7-2 with TRBJ1-5, with D unclear. The germline CDR1 and CDR2 sequences are SGHTA and FQGNSA. Trimming cost V 4 bases and J 5 bases, with 12 bases left between them. There are 14 residues in the CDR3. The CDR3 DNA follows: TGTGCCAGCAGCTCCGGGCCGCGCGATCAGCCCCAGCATTTT. Protein sequence: CASSSGPRDQPQHF.

The J gene is TRBJ2-1, the V gene TRBV5-1; TRBD2 agrees at 12 bases. The germline gives CDR1 SGHRS, CDR2 YFSETQ. The CDR3 length is 17 residues. The V segment lost 5 bases and the J segment 0 bases; nucleotides outside the gene matches: 6. The CDR3 loop reads CASSQLAGGSSYNEQFF. CDR3 in DNA: TGCGCCAGCAGTCAACTAGCGGGGGGCAGCTCCTACAATGAGCAGTTCTTC.

The CDR3 DNA is TGTGCCAGCAGTAACAGGGTGAACACTGAAGCTTTCTTT. Translating it yields CASSNRVNTEAFF. This sequence joins TRBV28 and TRBJ1-1; D may be TRBD1 (6 bases). CDR3 size: 13 residues. V was clipped by 5 bases and J by 0 bases, with 7 bases between them. Looked up from germline, CDR1 is MDHEN and CDR2 is SYDVKM.

This rearrangement joins TRBV2 to TRBJ1-1, with D perhaps matching TRBD1 (5 bases). V gave up 2 bases and J gave up 6 bases, with 13 bases separating them. The germline CDR1 and CDR2 sequences are SNHLY and FYNNEI. The CDR3 is 14 amino acids. CDR3: CASSERAGRAEAFF. DNA of the CDR3: TGTGCCAGCAGTGAACGGGCAGGGCGGGCTGAAGCTTTCTTT.

This clone appeared once. The chain uses TRBV19 and TRBJ2-5, with TRBD1 identical over 7 bases. CDR1 is LNHDA, CDR2 SQIVND, per germline (reference sequence). The J segment lost 2 bases and the V segment lost 4 bases, leaving 10 bases of the junction unmatched. There are 16 residues in the CDR3. As DNA, the CDR3 is TGTGCCAGTAGTAATGGCGACAGGGTGTTACAAGAGACCCAGTACTTC. Translating it yields CASSNGDRVLQETQYF.

The chain has TRBV3-1 (or the pseudogene TRBV3-2) and TRBJ1-5; D remains unclear. CDR1 and CDR2 (germline): LGHDT, YNNKEL (reference sequence). Trimming took off 1 base at V and 4 bases at J, with 8 bases between the two ends. The CDR3 is 14 residues long. In DNA, the CDR3 is TGTGCCAGCAGCCAAGTACGAGTTAATCAGCCCCAGCATTTT. It codes for CASSQVRVNQPQHF.

The chain has TRBV19 and TRBJ2-1; D perhaps matches TRBD2 (6 bases). V was cut by 1 base and J by 2 bases, with 9 bases left in between. The CDR3 contains 15 residues. CDR1 is LNHDA, CDR2 SQIVND, per germline (reference sequence). The CDR3, as DNA: TGTGCCAGTAGTATAGGCGGGGAGGCCTACAATGAGCAGTTCTTC. The encoded protein is CASSIGGEAYNEQFF.

The gene calls are TRBV5-1 and TRBJ1-2; no clear D. The CDR3 totals 14 residues. Trimming took off 5 bases at V and 0 bases at J, with 11 bases between the two ends. Germline assignment: CDR1 SGHRS and CDR2 YFSETQ. This CDR3 is CASSGDRTNYGYTF. The CDR3 coding sequence is TGCGCCAGCAGTGGTGACCGTACTAACTATGGCTACACCTTC.

This chain uses TRBV5-1 with TRBJ1-1, with 7 bases aligning to TRBD1. The junction had 6 bases not matched to a gene; V was cut back by 3 bases and J by 1 base. The CDR3 contains 15 residues. Per the germline V gene, CDR1 is SGHRS and CDR2 is YFSETQ. The CDR3 coding sequence is TGCGCCAGCAGCTCGCCTACAGGGGCGAACACTGAAGCTTTCTTT. Its translation: CASSSPTGANTEAFF.